This TCR beta chain came from a study of shared clonotypes between healthy human individuals. TCRdb's copy holds only in-frame clones and misses some; the assay was immunoSEQ multiplex PCR. The sample lists about 600,000 clones, 97% occurring once. Study observations and caveats: Richness estimates generally favored naive over memory subsets. Among donors, the sharing of clonotypes was expected to be influenced by sequencing depth.

With respect to this clone: Its cognate antigen is unknown.

This TCR was sampled from a woman between 25 and 40 years old in good health. The sequenced material came from naive CD4+ T cells sorted from blood. Subset defined: CD45RA+ positively selected.

The CDR3 reads CASSSPWDSNQPQHF. In DNA form, the CDR3 reads TGTGCCAGCAGTTCCCCCTGGGACAGCAATCAGCCCCAGCATTTT. The rearrangement links TRBV28 to TRBJ1-5, with D possibly matching TRBD1 (5 bases). The CDR3 length is 15 residues. Trimming stripped 4 bases from V and 1 base from J, with 11 bases between. The germline gives CDR1 MDHEN, CDR2 SYDVKM.